This T cell receptor (beta chain) derives from a study of human T cells and chemical hapten exposure. This clonotype was observed at least ten times. In the library, unique molecular identifiers were attached to individual cDNA molecules. TCRdb redid the calling of the RACE reads with MiXCR, one entry per CDR3 protein. The sample contains about 85,000 distinct CDR3 sequences, approximately 10% of which appear only once. Specified time point: patch test 2, 6 weeks after DPC sensitization. Sample treatment: therapeutic diphenylcyclopropenone sensitization with weekly scalp DPC. The input for sequencing was whole blood, taken in connection with sensitization to the hapten diphenylcyclopropenone (DPC). The receptor was derived from a young man with alopecia areata. Some clones in this sample may be carry-over from other donors' samples.

CDR3 in DNA: TGCAGTGCTAGAGATCGGGGGCGGAATGAGCAGTTCTTC. Translated, it gives CSARDRGRNEQFF. The chain carries TRBV20-1 and TRBJ2-1; D might be TRBD1 or TRBD2, each matching 6 bases. CDR3 size: 13 residues. Looked up from germline, CDR1 is DFQATT and CDR2 is SNEGSKA (reference sequence). Trimming took off 0 bases at V and 7 bases at J, with 10 bases between the two ends.